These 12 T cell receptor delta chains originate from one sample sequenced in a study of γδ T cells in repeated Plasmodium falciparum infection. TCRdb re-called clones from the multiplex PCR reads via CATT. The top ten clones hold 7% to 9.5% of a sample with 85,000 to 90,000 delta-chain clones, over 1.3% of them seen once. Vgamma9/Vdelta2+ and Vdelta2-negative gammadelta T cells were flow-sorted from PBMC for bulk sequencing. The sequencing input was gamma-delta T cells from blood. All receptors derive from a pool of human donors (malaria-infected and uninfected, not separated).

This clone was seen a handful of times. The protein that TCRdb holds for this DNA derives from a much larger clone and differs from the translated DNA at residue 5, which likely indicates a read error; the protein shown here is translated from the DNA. CDR3 amino acids: CALGNLHHGGDKLIF. In nucleotides, the CDR3 is TGTGCTCTTGGGAACCTCCACCATGGGGGCGATAAACTCATCTTT. The genes are TRDV1 and TRDJ1; D is perhaps TRDD3 (6 bases). In the absence of a J gene in TCRdb, the DNA was matched to germline to assign it here. The germline V gene has CDR1 TSWWSYY and CDR2 QGS. Trimming shortened V by 5 bases and J by 4 bases, and 17 bases separated the two germline ends. The CDR3 runs 15 residues.

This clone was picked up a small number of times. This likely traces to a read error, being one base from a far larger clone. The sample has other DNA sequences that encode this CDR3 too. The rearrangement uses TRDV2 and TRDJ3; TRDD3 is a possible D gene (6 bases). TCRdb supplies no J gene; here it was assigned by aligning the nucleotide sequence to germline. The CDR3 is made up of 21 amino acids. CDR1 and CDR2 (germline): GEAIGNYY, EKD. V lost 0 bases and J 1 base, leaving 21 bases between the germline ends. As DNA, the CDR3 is TGTGCCTGTGACACCGTTGATGGGGGGTCCTTATATTCCTGGGACACCCGACAGATGTTTTTC. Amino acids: CACDTVDGGSLYSWDTRQMFF.

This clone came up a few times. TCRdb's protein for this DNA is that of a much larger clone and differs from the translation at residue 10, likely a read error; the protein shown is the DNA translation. CDR3 in amino acids: CACDKVLGDARWDTRQMFF. CDR3 in DNA: TGTGCCTGTGACAAAGTACTGGGGGATGCACGCTGGGACACCCGACAGATGTTTTTC. The chain links TRDV2 to TRDJ3, with 10 bases fitting TRDD3. This CDR3 comprises 19 residues. With 2 bases clipped from V and 3 bases from J, the junction kept 9 bases outside the gene matches. CDR1 is GEAIGNYY and CDR2 is EKD in the germline V gene.

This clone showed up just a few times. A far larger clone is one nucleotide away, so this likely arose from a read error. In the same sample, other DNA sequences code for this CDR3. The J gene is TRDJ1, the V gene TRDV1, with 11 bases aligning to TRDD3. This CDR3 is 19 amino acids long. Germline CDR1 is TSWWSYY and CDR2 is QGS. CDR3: CALGTLVPTVGGYADKLIF. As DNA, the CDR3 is TGCGCTCTTGGGACCCTCGTTCCTACGGTTGGGGGATACGCCGATAAACTCATCTTT.

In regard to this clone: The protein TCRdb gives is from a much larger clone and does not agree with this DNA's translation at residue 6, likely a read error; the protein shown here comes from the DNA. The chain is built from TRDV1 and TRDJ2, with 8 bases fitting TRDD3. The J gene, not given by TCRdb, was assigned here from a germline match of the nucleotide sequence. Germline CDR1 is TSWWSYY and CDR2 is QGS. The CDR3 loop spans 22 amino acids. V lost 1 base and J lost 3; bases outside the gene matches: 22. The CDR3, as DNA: TGTGCTCTTGGGGAACCTAATGGCCTTCTTCTGTACTGGGGGGCCATGACAGCACAACTCTTCTTT. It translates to CALGEPNGLLLYWGAMTAQLFF.

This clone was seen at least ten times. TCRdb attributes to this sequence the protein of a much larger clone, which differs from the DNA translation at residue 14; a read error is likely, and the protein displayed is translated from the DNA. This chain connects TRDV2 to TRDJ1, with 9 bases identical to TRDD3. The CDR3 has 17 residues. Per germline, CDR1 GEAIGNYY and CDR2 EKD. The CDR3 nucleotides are TGTGCCTGTGACACCGTGGGCCTGGGGGATCCTACCGATAGACTCATCTTT. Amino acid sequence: CACDTVGLGDPTDRLIF.

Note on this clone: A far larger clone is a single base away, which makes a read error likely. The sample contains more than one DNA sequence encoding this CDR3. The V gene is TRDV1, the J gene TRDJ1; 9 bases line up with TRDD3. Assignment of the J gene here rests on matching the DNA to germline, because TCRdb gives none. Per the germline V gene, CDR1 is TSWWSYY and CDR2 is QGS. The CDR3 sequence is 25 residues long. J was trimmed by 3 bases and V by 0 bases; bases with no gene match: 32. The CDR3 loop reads CALGELWAFLRSTGGKQGEADKLIF. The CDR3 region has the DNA TGTGCTCTTGGGGAACTATGGGCGTTCCTACGTTCCACTGGGGGAAAGCAGGGGGAGGCCGATAAACTCATCTTT.

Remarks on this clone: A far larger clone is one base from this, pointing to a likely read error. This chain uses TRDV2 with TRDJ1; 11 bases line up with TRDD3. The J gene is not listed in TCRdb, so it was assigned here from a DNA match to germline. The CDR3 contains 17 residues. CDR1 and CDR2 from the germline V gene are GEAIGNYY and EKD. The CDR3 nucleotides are TGTGCCTGCGACAGCCTTGGGGGATACGCTAACACCGATAAACTCATCTTT. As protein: CACDSLGGYANTDKLIF.

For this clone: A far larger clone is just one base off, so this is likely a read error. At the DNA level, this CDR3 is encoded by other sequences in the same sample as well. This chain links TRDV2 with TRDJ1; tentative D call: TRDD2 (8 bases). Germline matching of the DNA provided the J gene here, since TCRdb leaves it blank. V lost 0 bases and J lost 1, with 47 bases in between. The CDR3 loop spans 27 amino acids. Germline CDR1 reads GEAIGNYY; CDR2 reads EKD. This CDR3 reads CACDTKLPTSTGELPPSCDKATDKLIF. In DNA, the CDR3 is TGTGCCTGTGACACCAAACTTCCTACAAGTACTGGGGAGCTTCCCCCCTCCTGCGATAAAGCCACCGATAAACTCATCTTT.

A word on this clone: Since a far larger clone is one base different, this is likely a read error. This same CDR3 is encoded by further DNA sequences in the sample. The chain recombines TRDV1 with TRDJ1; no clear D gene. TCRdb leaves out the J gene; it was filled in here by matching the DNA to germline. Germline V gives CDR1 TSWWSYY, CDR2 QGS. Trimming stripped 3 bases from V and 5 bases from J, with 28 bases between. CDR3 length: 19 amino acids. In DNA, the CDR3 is TGTGCTCTTGGGGAGCTAATTTCCGACCCGATGGGTGTCCAGGATAAACTCATCTTT. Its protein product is CALGELISDPMGVQDKLIF.

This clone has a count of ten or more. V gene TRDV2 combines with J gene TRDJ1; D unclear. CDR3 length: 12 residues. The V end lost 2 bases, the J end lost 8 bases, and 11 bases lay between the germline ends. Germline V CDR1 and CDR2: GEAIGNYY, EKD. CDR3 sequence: CACDIRGRKLIF. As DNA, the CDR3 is TGTGCCTGTGACATCAGGGGCCGAAAACTCATCTTT.

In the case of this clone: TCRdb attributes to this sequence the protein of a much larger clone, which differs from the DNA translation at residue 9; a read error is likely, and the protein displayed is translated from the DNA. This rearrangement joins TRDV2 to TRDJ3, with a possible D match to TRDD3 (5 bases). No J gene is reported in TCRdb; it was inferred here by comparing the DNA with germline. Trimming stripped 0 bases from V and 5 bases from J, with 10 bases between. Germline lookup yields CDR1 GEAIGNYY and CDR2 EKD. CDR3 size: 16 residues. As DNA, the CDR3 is TGTGCCTGTGACACCGGGGACCCCCGGGACACCCGACAGATGTTTTTC. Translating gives CACDTGDPRDTRQMFF.